Sequencing of this TCR beta chain was carried out in a study of CD8+ T cells in alopecia areata. Study at large: Those patients who were treated received oral tofacitinib, which was given at 5 to 10 mg twice daily for moderate-to-severe alopecia areata.

This CDR3 is 16 amino acids long. Trimming cost V 7 bases and J 1 base; bases outside gene matches: 10. The germline V gene has CDR1 LNHNV and CDR2 YYDKDF (reference sequence). The treatment denotes: oral pan-JAK inhibitor, 5-10 mg twice daily. Following extraction, RNA underwent reverse transcription to cDNA, which served as the sequencing template. TCRdb's copy holds only in-frame clones and misses some; the assay was immunoSEQ multiplex PCR. The sample contains around 190,000 clones, 64% of which appear only once. This TCR was recovered from a human donor with alopecia areata. Sequencing was performed on CD4+ T cells sorted from blood, taken at week 4, from a patient treated with tofacitinib. V gene TRBV15 combines with J gene TRBJ2-3; 8 bases agree with TRBD2. The CDR3 here is CATTPQRRGGTDTQYF. The CDR3 DNA sequence: TGTGCCACCACCCCACAGCGGCGGGGGGGCACAGATACGCAGTATTTT.